The source of this T cell receptor (beta chain) is a study of immune cell composition in non-small cell lung cancer. Study-wide results and limits: Dominant in vivo tumour-associated clones were not shown to share tumour-reactive sequences. Squamous carcinomas (approximately 75%) more often had tumour-associated clones >0.5% than adenocarcinomas (33%). Smoking pack-years did not significantly correlate with tumour TCR-beta clonality.

Regarding this clone: Its antigen is not identified.

This CDR3 spans 16 amino acids. Germline values: CDR1 LNHDA, CDR2 SQIVND (reference sequence). Trimming cost V 5 bases and J 4 bases; bases outside gene matches: 12. The normal lung sample lay at least 3 cm, and maximally far, from the tumour. The assay was immunoSEQ multiplex PCR, and TCRdb's table has in-frame clones only and misses some. The table lists 4,000 to 5,000 clones, over 60% of them singletons. Sequencing used non-adjacent lung tissue. The clonotype comes from a human donor with non-small cell lung cancer. The J gene is TRBJ2-3, the V gene TRBV19; 7 bases match TRBD2. In nucleotides, the CDR3 is TGTGCCAGTAGTGGACAACTAGCGATCTCGGCAGATACGCAGTATTTT. Its protein is CASSGQLAISADTQYF.